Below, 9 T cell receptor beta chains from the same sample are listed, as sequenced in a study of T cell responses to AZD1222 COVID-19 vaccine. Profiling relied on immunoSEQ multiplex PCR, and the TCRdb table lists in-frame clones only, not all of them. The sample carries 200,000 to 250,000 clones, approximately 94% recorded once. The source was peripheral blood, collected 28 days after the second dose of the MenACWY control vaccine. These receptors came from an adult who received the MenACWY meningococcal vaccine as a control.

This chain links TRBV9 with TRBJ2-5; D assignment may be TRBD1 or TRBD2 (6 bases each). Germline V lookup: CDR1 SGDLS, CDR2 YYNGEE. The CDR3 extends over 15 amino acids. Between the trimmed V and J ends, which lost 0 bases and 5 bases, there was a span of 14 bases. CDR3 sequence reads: CASSVAGALQETQYF. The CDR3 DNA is TGTGCCAGCAGCGTAGCGGGGGCCCTCCAGGAGACCCAGTACTTC.

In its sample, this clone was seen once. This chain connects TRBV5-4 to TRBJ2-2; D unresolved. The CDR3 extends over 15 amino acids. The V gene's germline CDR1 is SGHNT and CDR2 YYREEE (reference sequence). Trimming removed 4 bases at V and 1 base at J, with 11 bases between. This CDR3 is CASSHWARNTGELFF. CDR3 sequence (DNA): TGTGCCAGCAGCCATTGGGCCAGGAACACCGGGGAGCTGTTTTTT.

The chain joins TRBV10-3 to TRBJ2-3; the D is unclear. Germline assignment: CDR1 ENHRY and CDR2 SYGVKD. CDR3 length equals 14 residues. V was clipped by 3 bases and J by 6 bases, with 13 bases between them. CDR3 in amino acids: CAISDTRLDDTQYF. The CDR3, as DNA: TGTGCCATCAGTGATACCAGGCTGGACGATACGCAGTATTTT.

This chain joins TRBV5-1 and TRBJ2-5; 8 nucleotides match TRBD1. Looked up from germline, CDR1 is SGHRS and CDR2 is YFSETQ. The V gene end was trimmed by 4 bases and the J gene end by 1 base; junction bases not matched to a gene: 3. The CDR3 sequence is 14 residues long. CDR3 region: CASSRTGPQETQYF. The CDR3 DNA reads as TGCGCCAGCAGCCGGACAGGGCCCCAAGAGACCCAGTACTTC.

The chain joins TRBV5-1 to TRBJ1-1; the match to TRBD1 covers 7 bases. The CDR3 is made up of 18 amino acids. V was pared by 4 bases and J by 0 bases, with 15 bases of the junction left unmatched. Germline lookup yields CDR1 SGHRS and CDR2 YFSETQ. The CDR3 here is CASSLTGGRGLMNTEAFF. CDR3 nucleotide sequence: TGCGCCAGCAGCCTTACTGGGGGCAGGGGGTTAATGAACACTGAAGCTTTCTTT.

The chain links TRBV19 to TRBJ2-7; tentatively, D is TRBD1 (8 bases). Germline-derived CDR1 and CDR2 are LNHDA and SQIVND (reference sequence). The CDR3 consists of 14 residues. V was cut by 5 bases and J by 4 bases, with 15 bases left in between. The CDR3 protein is CASSQDREGYEQYF. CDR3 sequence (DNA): TGTGCCAGTAGTCAGGACAGGGAGGGGTACGAGCAGTACTTC.

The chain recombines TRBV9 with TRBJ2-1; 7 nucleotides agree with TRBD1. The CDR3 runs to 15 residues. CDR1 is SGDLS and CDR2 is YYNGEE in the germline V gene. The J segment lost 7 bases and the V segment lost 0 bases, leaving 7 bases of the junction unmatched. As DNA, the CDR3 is TGTGCCAGCAGCGTAGAGACAGGGTCCAAGAATGAGCAGTTCTTC. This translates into CASSVETGSKNEQFF.

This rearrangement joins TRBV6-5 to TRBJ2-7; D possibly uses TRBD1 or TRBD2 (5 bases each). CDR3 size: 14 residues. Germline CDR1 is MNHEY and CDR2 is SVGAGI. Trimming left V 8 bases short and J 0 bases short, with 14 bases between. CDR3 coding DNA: TGTGCCAGCTATACCGGGGCTAACTCCTACGAGCAGTACTTC. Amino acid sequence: CASYTGANSYEQYF.

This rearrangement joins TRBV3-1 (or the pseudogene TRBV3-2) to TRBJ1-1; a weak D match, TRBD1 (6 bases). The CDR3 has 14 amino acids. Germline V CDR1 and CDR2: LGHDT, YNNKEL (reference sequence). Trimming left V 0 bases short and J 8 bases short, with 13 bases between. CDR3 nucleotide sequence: TGTGCCAGCAGCCAAGATGTGCAGGGGAGGGAAGCTTTCTTT. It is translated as CASSQDVQGREAFF.